Listed below are T cell receptor beta chains from one sample, sequenced in a study of blood T cell repertoires in COVID-19. TCRdb's copy holds only in-frame clones and misses some; the assay was immunoSEQ multiplex PCR. This sample has approximately 230,000 clones; 75% to 95% occur once, and the top ten carry around 2%. Sequenced input: PBMCs or T cells enriched from blood (not recorded which). The receptor source for this set is a woman aged 18-29 years who had recovered from COVID-19. Both conserved end residues are part of each CDR3. Expanded clones get a size class; other rows say once, few or many, or leave the size out.

cdr3_aa j_call v_call clone_size
CASRAGQGRFEQYF TRBJ2-7 TRBV2 .
CASSPGHANYGYTF TRBJ1-2 TRBV19 .
CASSVGGGVNEKLFF TRBJ1-4 TRBV9 .
CASTEQGAAVEQYF TRBJ2-7 TRBV5-6 few
CASSTGANYGYTF TRBJ1-2 TRBV18 .
CASSPDTNNSPLHF TRBJ1-6 TRBV7-9 .
CASSFGTTGEQYF TRBJ2-7 TRBV5-4 .
CASSSTSGTYNEQFF TRBJ2-1 TRBV5-4 .
CSVVEGHSEQFF TRBJ2-1 TRBV29-1 .
CASSRQDLGNTIYF TRBJ1-3 TRBV18 .
CASSPPGQGGGYTF TRBJ1-2 TRBV28 .
CASSRNPSGAQETQYF TRBJ2-5 TRBV3-1/TRBV3-2 once
CASSATGITDTQYF TRBJ2-3 TRBV6-4 .
CASSLETETGELFF TRBJ2-2 TRBV9 .
CASSLPGTDYGYTF TRBJ1-2 TRBV5-4 .
CASSLPAGNQPQHF TRBJ1-5 TRBV7-8 .
CASRRGTTDYEQYF TRBJ2-7 TRBV7-8 .
CASSLESGYTEAFF TRBJ1-1 TRBV7-9 .
CASIYDSDYGYTF TRBJ1-2 TRBV2 .
CASSPCLPGQLMMETQYF TRBJ2-5 TRBV7-3 .
CASSLTSGSWNEQFF TRBJ2-1 TRBV7-9 .
CASSVQGSGNTIYF TRBJ1-3 TRBV7-9 .
CASSQGGRDGNEQFF TRBJ2-1 TRBV3-1/TRBV3-2 .
CASSSGTSGRANEQFF TRBJ2-1 TRBV5-1 once
CASSARGSSGNTIYF TRBJ1-3 TRBV7-9 .
CASSQRRGIPDTQYF TRBJ2-3 TRBV3-1/TRBV3-2 .
CASSLGAGEKLFF TRBJ1-4 TRBV18 once
CSASGDRAIGYGYTF TRBJ1-2 TRBV20-1 .